This TCR beta chain was identified in a study of shared clonotypes between healthy human individuals. Only in-frame clones appear in the TCRdb table, and some are missing; sequencing was by immunoSEQ multiplex PCR. The sample lists more than 450,000 clones; 60% to 85% were seen once. On this clone itself: Its antigen is as yet unknown.

Study-level results: Clonotype sharing levels among donors were expected to vary with sequencing depth.

The receptor comes from a middle-aged woman in good health. Some clones in this sample may be carry-over from other donors' samples. The sample comprised PBMCs.

The CDR3 DNA reads TGTGCCAGCAGTTACTCGAGGCGGGCCTACGAGCAGTACTTC. It codes for CASSYSRRAYEQYF. V usage is TRBV6-5 and J usage is TRBJ2-7; D is perhaps TRBD2 (5 bases). The CDR3 is made up of 14 amino acids. The germline V gene encodes CDR1 MNHEY and CDR2 SVGAGI. Trimming removed 0 bases at V and 2 bases at J, with 8 bases between.